These 17 T cell receptor beta chains were all obtained from the same sample, sequenced in a study of blood T cell repertoires in COVID-19 (dated by TCRdb to the early 2020s). The library was produced with the immunoSEQ multiplex PCR assay. TCRdb carries this immuneACCESS record with in-frame sequences only. Its versions omit some clonotypes, under half of them owing to an unresolved V gene in the studies checked, with the rest unexplained. Recorded for this sample are tens of thousands of clones; 80% of them occurred a single time. The biggest ten clones account for approximately 6.2% of the sample. Sequenced: peripheral blood. The receptors originated from a man aged 60 to 75 with active or convalescent COVID-19.

The chain uses TRBV6-5 and TRBJ1-1; TRBD1 might be the D (6 bases). Germline V gives CDR1 MNHEY, CDR2 SVGAGI. This CDR3 contains 13 residues. Deletions cut 5 bases from V and 1 base from J, with 8 bases between. The CDR3 DNA follows: TGTGCCAGCAGTCCACAGGGGAACACTGAAGCTTTCTTT. Protein product: CASSPQGNTEAFF.

This sequence joins TRBV11-3 and TRBJ2-1; no firm D call. Trimming took off 4 bases at V and 4 bases at J, with 8 bases between the two ends. The germline CDR1 and CDR2 sequences are SGHNT and YENEEA. The CDR3 consists of 13 residues. CDR3 sequence (DNA): TGTGCCAGCAGCTCGGAGAGTTACAATGAGCAGTTCTTC. It codes for CASSSESYNEQFF.

The J gene is TRBJ1-3, the V gene TRBV5-4; TRBD1 aligns across 7 bases. J was trimmed by 3 bases and V by 4 bases; bases with no gene match: 13. Germline V CDR1 and CDR2: SGHNT, YYREEE (reference sequence). The CDR3 is 17 residues long. CDR3 nucleotides: TGTGCCAGCAGCGAGCCGCACCTAACAGGGGTTGGAAACACCATATATTTT. This gives the protein CASSEPHLTGVGNTIYF.

This clone has only a few counts. This chain joins TRBV10-3 and TRBJ1-6, with D tentatively TRBD1 (5 bases). Germline V gene lookup returns CDR1 ENHRY and CDR2 SYGVKD. The CDR3 is made up of 14 amino acids. V dropped 6 bases and J dropped 7 bases, with 13 bases sitting between them. CDR3 sequence: CAIRADGGNSPLHF. CDR3 in DNA: TGTGCCATCAGGGCGGACGGGGGGAATTCACCCCTCCACTTT.

The gene calls are TRBV6-5 and TRBJ2-5, with D possibly TRBD1 on 5 matching bases. This CDR3 spans 14 amino acids. Germline V gene data show CDR1 as MNHEY and CDR2 as SVGAGI. V dropped 8 bases and J dropped 2 bases, with 15 bases sitting between them. CDR3 region: CASGKGLGQETQYF. CDR3 in DNA: TGTGCCAGCGGGAAGGGGTTGGGGCAAGAGACCCAGTACTTC.

The chain uses TRBV3-1 (or the pseudogene TRBV3-2) and TRBJ2-3; 8 bases line up with TRBD1. With V trimmed by 1 base and J by 4 bases, 7 bases remained unmatched. CDR1 is LGHDT and CDR2 is YNNKEL in the germline V gene (reference sequence). The CDR3 consists of 16 residues. CDR3 nucleotides: TGTGCCAGCAGCCAAGTGGCAGGGGGCGGCCCAGATACGCAGTATTTT. Translated, it gives CASSQVAGGGPDTQYF.

The rearrangement uses TRBV10-3 and TRBJ2-2, with 10 bases identical to TRBD2. CDR1 is ENHRY and CDR2 is SYGVKD in the germline V gene. The CDR3 loop spans 17 amino acids. V was clipped by 6 bases and J by 0 bases; unmatched bases: 7. The CDR3 spells CAIRASGGSANTGELFF. Here the CDR3 DNA reads TGTGCCATCAGGGCTAGCGGGGGATCCGCGAACACCGGGGAGCTGTTTTTT.

The chain joins TRBV27 to TRBJ2-6, with 8 nucleotides matching TRBD2. CDR1 MNHEY and CDR2 SMNVEV come from the germline V gene (reference sequence). J lost 3 bases, V lost 3 bases, and 16 bases had no gene match. The CDR3 runs to 20 residues. Here the CDR3 reads CASSFSPLWSGGNGANVLTF. CDR3 sequence (DNA): TGTGCCAGCAGTTTTTCCCCCTTATGGAGCGGGGGTAATGGGGCCAACGTCCTGACTTTC. Full variable domain (remainder filled in from reference TRBV27 and TRBJ2-6): EAQVTQNPRYLITVTGKKLTVTCSQNMNHEYMSWYRQDPGLGLRQIYYSMNVEVTDKGDVPEGYKVSRKEKRNFPLILESPSPNQTSLYFCASSFSPLWSGGNGANVLTFGAGSRLTVL.

This clone was seen a few times. V usage is TRBV5-6 and J usage is TRBJ1-1; D remains unclear. Trimming took off 3 bases at V and 10 bases at J, with 10 bases between the two ends. Germline assignment: CDR1 SGHDT and CDR2 YYEEEE. The CDR3 loop spans 11 amino acids. Written as DNA, the CDR3 is TGTGCCAGCAGCTCGAGCGGACGAGCTTTCTTT. Translating it yields CASSSSGRAFF.

This clone was observed a single time. This rearrangement joins TRBV18 to TRBJ1-4, with 7 bases identical to TRBD1. This CDR3 has 16 amino acids. Per germline, CDR1 KGHSH and CDR2 LQKENI. Losses at the gene ends were 5 bases for V and 4 bases for J; bases not matched to a gene: 10. The CDR3 coding sequence is TGTGCCAGCTCAGCATTCGGGACAGATAATAATGAAAAACTGTTTTTT. The encoded protein is CASSAFGTDNNEKLFF.

The J gene is TRBJ1-4, the V gene TRBV5-6; the D is unclear. The germline V and J ends were trimmed by 3 bases and 6 bases, with 18 bases remaining between them. This CDR3 comprises 16 residues. CDR1 and CDR2 from the germline V gene are SGHDT and YYEEEE. The CDR3 DNA reads TGTGCCAGCAGCTCCCCTTTCGGCCCGGAGGATGAAAAACTGTTTTTT. Encoded protein: CASSSPFGPEDEKLFF.

The chain joins TRBV9 to TRBJ1-4, with TRBD1 matching over 11 bases. This CDR3 comprises 14 residues. After removal of 3 bases from V and 6 bases from J, the junction contained 1 base not matched to a gene. CDR1 and CDR2 from the germline V gene are SGDLS and YYNGEE. CDR3 residues: CASSAGQGDEKLFF. As DNA, the CDR3 is TGTGCCAGCAGCGCGGGACAGGGGGATGAAAAACTGTTTTTT.

This clone was detected only once. This chain's CDR3 is CASSQLQGQPQHF. CDR3 coding DNA: TGTGCCAGCAGTCAATTACAGGGTCAGCCCCAGCATTTT. The chain recombines TRBV12-3 or TRBV12-4 with TRBJ1-5; a weak D match, TRBD1 (6 bases). This CDR3 has 13 amino acids. V dropped 5 bases and J dropped 6 bases, with 11 bases sitting between them.

This chain uses TRBV19 with TRBJ2-2; D possibly corresponds to TRBD2 (6 bases). CDR3 length: 13 amino acids. The V end lost 5 bases, the J end lost 5 bases, and 9 bases lay between the germline ends. In germline, CDR1 is LNHDA, CDR2 SQIVND (reference sequence). The CDR3 spells CASSSLATGELFF. CDR3 DNA sequence: TGTGCCAGTAGTTCTCTAGCGACCGGGGAGCTGTTTTTT.

This clone has more than one count but fewer than ten. The chain links TRBV28 to TRBJ2-7; maybe TRBD1 (5 bases). V gave up 5 bases and J gave up 3 bases, with 20 bases separating them. Per the germline V gene, CDR1 is MDHEN and CDR2 is SYDVKM. This CDR3 has 16 residues. The CDR3 here is CASSKGPPFGSYEQYF. In DNA, the CDR3 is TGTGCCAGCAGTAAGGGGCCGCCCTTCGGTAGCTACGAGCAGTACTTC.

This clone has just one count. Here the CDR3 reads CASGLNYRDRPYEQYF. The CDR3 nucleotides are TGTGCTAGTGGTTTGAATTACCGGGACAGGCCCTACGAGCAGTACTTC. This chain joins TRBV12-5 and TRBJ2-7; TRBD1 matches at 8 bases. J was trimmed by 2 bases and V by 2 bases; bases with no gene match: 8. Germline V lookup: CDR1 LGHNT, CDR2 FRNRAP. The CDR3 covers 16 residues.

The chain carries TRBV6-5 and TRBJ2-1; D remains ambiguous. The CDR3 covers 15 residues. From germline, CDR1 is MNHEY and CDR2 SVGAGI. V lost 0 bases, J lost 0 bases, and 6 bases lay in between. Here the CDR3 reads CASSYSAVSYNEQFF. In DNA, the CDR3 is TGTGCCAGCAGTTACTCGGCAGTCTCCTACAATGAGCAGTTCTTC.